This paragraph reports one T cell receptor (beta chain). Antigen: not known. This sample is drawn from a study of OX40 agonist ivuxolimab in advanced cancers. On the study more broadly: Those enrolled were 80% to 85% male, with a mean age of around 58 years and ages from about 20 to 85.

Study-level results: Nonresponders, in some cases, also had low normalized T-cell clonal expansion.

Measured with immunoSEQ multiplex PCR; TCRdb has only the in-frame clones, and not every one. The table records approximately 28,000 clones, around 86% of them present only once. The sample in question was CD4+ or CD8+ T cells sorted from blood, obtained in a trial of the OX40 agonist ivuxolimab. The receptor was isolated from an adult with an advanced solid tumor such as melanoma, head and neck, liver or kidney cancer.

DNA for the CDR3: TGTGCCAGCAGCCCCTGGGGACAGGGCGCCTACGAGCAGTACTTC. Translating it yields CASSPWGQGAYEQYF. The V call is TRBV7-8, the J call TRBJ2-7; 9 nucleotides match TRBD1. The trim removed 5 bases at V and 2 bases at J, leaving 7 bases unmatched. The CDR3 spans 15 residues. Germline-derived CDR1 and CDR2 are SGHVS and FQNEAQ.